This is a list of T cell receptor beta chains from one sample in a study of control samples from healthy donors and cancer patients. Only in-frame clones appear in the TCRdb table, and some are missing; sequencing was by immunoSEQ multiplex PCR. The data contain 65,000 to 80,000 clones, around 90% of them singletons. Sequencing input: PBMCs. These receptor sequences come from a woman aged 45-65 years with colorectal cancer. CDR3s include the opening cysteine and the closing phenylalanine or tryptophan. The order of the fields is CDR3 protein, CDR3 DNA, clone size, V gene, D gene, J gene. A D gene is named only where the DNA matches it firmly. A row's size may be missing; if present it is once, few, many or a size class.

CASSMPTGADGYTF TGTGCCAGCAGTATGCCGACAGGGGCGGATGGCTACACCTTC - TRBV28 TRBD1 TRBJ1-2
CASSPRSGEKRGYEQFF TGTGCCAGCAGTCCCCGTTCGGGGGAAAAGCGAGGTTATGAGCAGTTCTTC - TRBV6-6 - TRBJ2-1
CASSLWTANTGELFF TGTGCCAGCAGTCTCTGGACAGCGAACACCGGGGAGCTGTTTTTT - TRBV6-5 - TRBJ2-2
CSGSPSDTQYF TGCAGCGGGTCGCCTTCAGATACGCAGTATTTT - TRBV29-1 - TRBJ2-3
CASAISKASPLHF TGTGCCAGCGCCATTTCTAAGGCTTCACCCCTCCACTTT - TRBV12-3/TRBV12-4 - TRBJ1-6
CASSQDSRLAKNIQYF TGCGCCAGCAGCCAAGATAGTAGGCTAGCCAAAAACATTCAGTACTTC - TRBV4-3 - TRBJ2-4
CASTSQETQYF TGTGCCAGCACCTCGCAAGAGACCCAGTACTTC - TRBV6-5 - TRBJ2-5
CASSLGAGGRKTQYF TGTGCCAGCAGCTTAGGGGCCGGGGGTCGAAAGACCCAGTACTTC - TRBV21-1 - TRBJ2-5
CASSPARRGYTF TGTGCCAGCTCACCCGCCAGGAGGGGCTACACCTTC - TRBV18 - TRBJ1-2
CSARVQNTQYF TGCAGTGCTAGAGTCCAGAATACGCAGTATTTT - TRBV20-1 - TRBJ2-3
CASSQDPMYRPYSGNTIYF TGCGCCAGCAGCCAAGATCCGATGTACAGGCCTTACTCTGGAAACACCATATATTTT - TRBV4-1 - TRBJ1-3
CASSVGANEKLFF TGTGCCAGCAGCGTCGGGGCAAATGAAAAACTGTTTTTT - TRBV7-3 - TRBJ1-4
CASSWTYKNIQYF TGTGCCAGCAGTTGGACCTACAAAAACATTCAGTACTTC - TRBV6-5 - TRBJ2-4
CASSASDSFSGANVLTF TGTGCCAGCAGTGCCTCCGACAGTTTCTCTGGGGCCAACGTCCTGACTTTC once TRBV28 - TRBJ2-6
CASSEVIVGYTF TGTGCCAGCAGTGAAGTCATAGTGGGCTACACCTTC - TRBV2 - TRBJ1-2
CASSLELAGEETQYF TGTGCCAGCAGCTTGGAACTAGCGGGGGAAGAGACCCAGTACTTC - TRBV5-4 TRBD2 TRBJ2-5
CASSSRGVRGYTF TGTGCCAGCAGCTCGAGGGGAGTACGGGGCTACACCTTC - TRBV5-4 - TRBJ1-2
CAISQTGKDGYTF TGTGCCATCAGTCAGACAGGGAAGGATGGCTACACCTTC - TRBV10-3 TRBD1 TRBJ1-2
CAWSVAGGGYGYTF TGTGCCTGGAGTGTTGCAGGGGGCGGCTATGGCTACACCTTC - TRBV30 TRBD1 TRBJ1-2
CASSEAGRLGDQPQHF TGTGCCAGCAGTGAGGCAGGACGATTAGGAGATCAGCCCCAGCATTTT - TRBV25-1 - TRBJ1-5
CASSLPTNTEAFF TGTGCCAGCAGTTTGCCGACGAACACTGAAGCTTTCTTT - TRBV28 - TRBJ1-1
CSGSWGSGMNGELFF TGCAGTGGTTCCTGGGGGTCCGGCATGAACGGGGAGCTGTTTTTT - TRBV29-1 - TRBJ2-2
CASSMKVQSSGNTIYF TGTGCCAGCAGCATGAAGGTTCAGTCCTCTGGAAACACCATATATTTT - TRBV5-8 - TRBJ1-3
CASSSRHTRETQYF TGTGCCAGCAGTTCTCGGCACACAAGAGAGACCCAGTACTTC - TRBV6-2/TRBV6-3 - TRBJ2-5
CASSLGGGGTGELFF TGTGCCAGCAGCTTGGGGGGAGGGGGCACCGGGGAGCTGTTTTTT - TRBV7-3 - TRBJ2-2
CASSETRTGSQPQHF TGTGCCAGCAGTGAAACCCGGACAGGGAGCCAGCCCCAGCATTTT - TRBV6-1 TRBD1 TRBJ1-5
CAISGSQPSGYTF TGTGCCATCAGTGGGTCCCAGCCGAGTGGCTACACCTTC - TRBV10-3 - TRBJ1-2
CASSLVGTAGYNEQFF TGTGCCAGCAGCTTAGTGGGGACAGCGGGCTACAATGAGCAGTTCTTC - TRBV7-2 - TRBJ2-1
CASSQPGQGAIGELFF TGTGCCAGCAGCCAACCGGGACAGGGAGCCATCGGGGAGCTGTTTTTT - TRBV14 TRBD1 TRBJ2-2
CASRSVQMGAQPQHF TGTGCCAGTAGATCTGTACAGATGGGTGCCCAGCCCCAGCATTTT - TRBV19 - TRBJ1-5
CASRQGAQTEAFF TGTGCCAGCAGGCAGGGGGCCCAAACTGAAGCTTTCTTT - TRBV12-3/TRBV12-4 TRBD1 TRBJ1-1
CASSFRATAIYGYTF TGTGCCAGCAGTTTCAGGGCTACGGCAATCTATGGCTACACCTTC - TRBV6-5 - TRBJ1-2
CASGLVAGGRNEQFF TGTGCTAGTGGTTTGGTAGCGGGGGGCAGGAATGAGCAGTTCTTC - TRBV12-5 TRBD2 TRBJ2-1
CASNFGGEDTEAFF TGTGCCAGCAATTTCGGGGGCGAGGACACTGAAGCTTTCTTT - TRBV6-5 - TRBJ1-1
CASSQGEGNTIYF TGCGCCAGCAGCCAGGGAGAGGGAAACACCATATATTTT - TRBV4-3 - TRBJ1-3
CATSDSTRRGTDTQYF TGTGCCACCAGTGATTCGACTAGACGGGGCACAGATACGCAGTATTTT - TRBV24-1 - TRBJ2-3
CASSPGDYDTGELFF TGTGCCAGCTCACCAGGGGACTATGACACCGGGGAGCTGTTTTTT once TRBV18 TRBD2 TRBJ2-2
CASSWDSNQPQHF TGTGCCAGCAGCTGGGATAGCAATCAGCCCCAGCATTTT few TRBV28 - TRBJ1-5
CAISVGAGPKETQYF TGTGCCATCAGTGTGGGGGCAGGGCCGAAAGAGACCCAGTACTTC - TRBV10-3 - TRBJ2-5
CASSSSPGTVNTEAFF TGTGCCAGCAGTTCCTCACCCGGGACAGTGAACACTGAAGCTTTCTTT - TRBV28 TRBD1 TRBJ1-1
CASSLGEAGTEAFF TGCGCCAGCAGCTTAGGTGAGGCAGGAACTGAAGCTTTCTTT - TRBV5-1 - TRBJ1-1
CATSRDRRGDGETQYF TGTGCCACCAGCAGAGATCGGCGGGGCGACGGAGAGACCCAGTACTTC - TRBV15 - TRBJ2-5
CASSLRGLAGGTTDTQYF TGCGCCAGCAGCCTCCGTGGACTAGCGGGGGGGACCACAGATACGCAGTATTTT few TRBV4-3 TRBD2 TRBJ2-3
CASSPTSGGSTDTQYF TGTGCCAGCAGTCCTACTAGCGGGGGGAGCACAGATACGCAGTATTTT - TRBV6-4 TRBD2 TRBJ2-3
CASSLDGIYGYTF TGTGCCAGCAGCTTGGACGGCATCTATGGCTACACCTTC - TRBV27 - TRBJ1-2
CASSLASGGANEQFF TGTGCCAGCAGCTTAGCTAGCGGGGGGGCTAATGAGCAGTTCTTC - TRBV7-2 TRBD2 TRBJ2-1
CASSLASGGLTYNEQFF TGTGCCAGCAGCTTAGCCAGCGGGGGCCTGACCTACAATGAGCAGTTCTTC - TRBV7-2 TRBD2 TRBJ2-1
CASSPTRNIQYF TGTGCCAGCAGCCCCACTAGAAACATTCAGTACTTC - TRBV6-6 - TRBJ2-4
CASSGTGRYGYTF TGTGCCAGCAGCGGGACAGGGAGGTATGGCTACACCTTC - TRBV6-5 TRBD1 TRBJ1-2
CASRPGTSGGAIGTQYF TGTGCCAGCAGGCCCGGGACTAGCGGGGGGGCGATCGGGACCCAGTACTTC - TRBV2 TRBD2 TRBJ2-5
CASSPTLMNTEAFF TGTGCCAGCAGCCCGACCCTAATGAACACTGAAGCTTTCTTT many TRBV7-7 - TRBJ1-1
CASSDPGTGLNYGYTF TGTGCCAGCAGCGATCCCGGGACAGGGCTTAACTATGGCTACACCTTC - TRBV7-2 TRBD1 TRBJ1-2